The 25 T cell receptor beta chains presented below share a single source sample, sequenced in a study of sequential checkpoint blockade in melanoma. Profiled with immunoSEQ multiplex PCR; TCRdb holds only in-frame clones, not every one. The profile covers around 16,000 clones, with 77% appearing a single time and approximately 31% taken by the ten largest. Described treatment: randomized to nivolumab then ipilimumab (arm A) or the reverse (arm B). The sequencing used CD8+ T cells sorted from blood (inferred from file names), collected from a patient given nivolumab and ipilimumab in sequence. These receptors came from a human donor with melanoma.

Points on this clone: A much larger clone is a single base away; this may be a read error. This chain links TRBV4-2 with TRBJ2-7; the match to TRBD1 covers 8 bases. Germline V gene sequence: CDR1 LGHNA, CDR2 YNFKEQ. The CDR3 has 17 residues. J lost 0 bases, V lost 0 bases, and 7 bases had no gene match. In nucleotides, the CDR3 is TGTGCCAGCAGCCAAGACCCGGGACAGGTGACCTCCTACGAGCAGTACTTC. Encoded protein: CASSQDPGQVTSYEQYF.

The J gene is TRBJ1-2, the V gene TRBV29-1; D not resolved. Germline V gene sequence: CDR1 SQVTM, CDR2 ANQGSEA. The CDR3 sequence is 12 residues long. V was shortened by 5 bases and J by 8 bases, with 15 bases between the two germline ends. This CDR3 reads CSVWYSTGGYTF. The CDR3 region has the DNA TGCAGCGTTTGGTACAGTACGGGGGGCTACACCTTC.

This clone was seen more than once but under ten times. J is TRBJ1-2 and V is TRBV6-1; 8 bases line up with TRBD1. Germline trimming cut 9 bases from V and 1 base from J; bases unmatched to any gene: 7. From germline, CDR1 is MNHNS and CDR2 SASEGT. This CDR3 comprises 14 residues. The CDR3 sequence is CASAPGGNNYGYTF. The CDR3 DNA sequence: TGTGCCAGTGCGCCAGGGGGCAATAACTATGGCTACACCTTC.

V usage is TRBV28 and J usage is TRBJ2-7, with D perhaps matching TRBD2 (6 bases). The germline gives CDR1 MDHEN, CDR2 SYDVKM. This CDR3 region has 19 residues. The V gene lost 8 bases and the J gene lost 7 bases, with 36 bases spanning the gap. CDR3 in DNA: TGTGCCAGCCGACCCACGCCTGGAGGGCATACGGACCCCTACGTGGAGCAGTACTTC. Amino acid sequence: CASRPTPGGHTDPYVEQYF.

This rearrangement joins TRBV2 to TRBJ2-5, with 11 bases matching TRBD1. The germline CDR1 and CDR2 sequences are SNHLY and FYNNEI. After removal of 6 bases from V and 5 bases from J, the junction contained 5 bases not matched to a gene. The length of the CDR3 is 14 residues. The CDR3 reads CASSPDRGLETQYF. The CDR3 DNA reads as TGTGCCAGCAGCCCGGACAGGGGGCTGGAGACCCAGTACTTC.

There are a few counts of this clone. This rearrangement joins TRBV19 to TRBJ1-5, with D uncertain. The V end lost 6 bases, the J end lost 14 bases, and 17 bases lay between the germline ends. There are 12 residues in the CDR3. Germline CDR1 reads LNHDA; CDR2 reads SQIVND (reference sequence). The CDR3 reads CASSQTEGRKHF. CDR3 bases: TGTGCCAGTAGCCAAACCGAGGGTAGAAAGCATTTT.

The chain joins TRBV5-4 to TRBJ2-7; 7 bases map to TRBD2. V shed 0 bases and J 7 bases; nucleotides not matched to a gene: 7. CDR1 and CDR2 (germline): SGHNT, YYREEE (reference sequence). CDR3 size: 14 residues. The DNA for the CDR3 is TGTGCCAGCAGCTTGGCGGGGGGTGAAATTGAGCAGTACTTC. Encoded protein: CASSLAGGEIEQYF.

The chain uses TRBV7-8 and TRBJ2-1, with TRBD2 identical over 14 bases. Losses at the gene ends were 4 bases for V and 7 bases for J; bases not matched to a gene: 3. The CDR3 sequence is 15 residues long. CDR1 and CDR2 (germline): SGHVS, FQNEAQ. This CDR3 is CASSSGLAGVNEQFF. The CDR3 DNA follows: TGTGCCAGCAGCTCGGGACTAGCGGGAGTAAATGAGCAGTTCTTC.

The genes are TRBV4-3 and TRBJ1-1; no clear D gene. The CDR3 has 17 amino acids. V shed 1 base and J shed 1 base, with 16 bases lying between them. The germline CDR1 and CDR2 sequences are LGHNA and YSLEER. The CDR3 DNA reads as TGCGCCAGCAGCCAAGCGTGGGGAGACGGACCGAACACTGAAGCTTTCTTT. It specifies CASSQAWGDGPNTEAFF.

V gene TRBV6-1 combines with J gene TRBJ2-7; D call uncertain. Germline CDR1 and CDR2: MNHNS and SASEGT. V dropped 4 bases and J dropped 3 bases, with 16 bases sitting between them. CDR3 length: 15 amino acids. In DNA form, the CDR3 reads TGTGCCAGCAGTGGTGTCACTGGGCCTCTCTACGAGCAGTACTTC. This encodes CASSGVTGPLYEQYF.

The CDR3 region is CASSLGGLAGGLGQFF. CDR3 nucleotides: TGTGCCAGCAGTTTAGGGGGACTAGCGGGAGGGTTGGGGCAGTTCTTC. The chain recombines TRBV27 with TRBJ2-1; TRBD2 matches at 16 bases. CDR1 is MNHEY and CDR2 is SMNVEV in the germline V gene (reference sequence). J lost 12 bases, V lost 2 bases, and 7 bases had no gene match. The CDR3 runs 16 residues.

In its sample, this clone was seen a few times. The V gene is TRBV13, the J gene TRBJ2-7; D call uncertain. The CDR3 extends over 13 amino acids. CDR1 and CDR2 (germline): PRHDT, FYEKMQ (reference sequence). Trimming removed 7 bases from V and 0 bases from J, with 10 bases in between. The CDR3 DNA is TGTGCCAGCACGATTGCGGACTCCTACGAGCAGTACTTC. As protein: CASTIADSYEQYF.

This clone came up once. CDR3 nucleotides: TGTGCCAGCAGCTTAGCGGGGCAGGGGACCTACGAGCAGTACTTC. This gives the protein CASSLAGQGTYEQYF. The J gene is TRBJ2-7, the V gene TRBV7-9, with D possibly TRBD1 on 6 matching bases. This CDR3 spans 15 amino acids. V lost 0 bases and J 2 bases, leaving 11 bases between the germline ends. Germline V gene data show CDR1 as SEHNR and CDR2 as FQNEAQ (reference sequence).

The chain uses TRBV7-6 and TRBJ2-1, with D hard to call. The CDR3 sequence is 12 residues long. V was shortened by 1 base and J by 7 bases, with 5 bases between the two germline ends. Germline V gene data show CDR1 as SGHVS and CDR2 as FNYEAQ. The CDR3 coding sequence is TGTGCCAGCAGCTTAGGAGAAAATGAGCAGTTCTTC. It translates to CASSLGENEQFF.

The rearrangement uses TRBV11-2 and TRBJ2-5, with TRBD2 matching over 9 bases. This CDR3 comprises 15 residues. Germline V gene data show CDR1 as SGHAT and CDR2 as FQNNGV. With 3 bases clipped from V and 2 bases from J, the junction kept 4 bases outside the gene matches. Here the CDR3 reads CASSFTAGGQETQYF. CDR3 DNA sequence: TGTGCCAGCAGCTTCACAGCGGGGGGTCAAGAGACCCAGTACTTC.

The chain uses TRBV4-2 and TRBJ1-1; no clear D. The CDR3 loop spans 13 amino acids. CDR1 is LGHNA and CDR2 is YNFKEQ in the germline V gene. The germline V and J ends were trimmed by 4 bases and 1 base, with 7 bases remaining between them. The chain's CDR3 is CASSPYTNTEAFF. Written as DNA, the CDR3 is TGTGCCAGCAGCCCTTACACGAACACTGAAGCTTTCTTT.

V gene TRBV5-1 combines with J gene TRBJ1-1; D remains ambiguous. The CDR3 has 14 residues. Trimming pared 0 bases from V and 4 bases from J, leaving 10 bases between. The germline V gene encodes CDR1 SGHRS and CDR2 YFSETQ. The CDR3 spells CASSLAPYGTEAFF. CDR3 nucleotide sequence: TGCGCCAGCAGCTTGGCCCCCTACGGCACTGAAGCTTTCTTT.

The chain employs TRBV21-1 and TRBJ2-1; the DNA was not used to check the table's D call, TRBD2. TRBV21-1 is flagged as a pseudogene. The CDR3 contains 17 residues. This CDR3 is CASSNHVATHSDNEQFF. CDR3 sequence (DNA): TGTGCCAGCAGCAATCACGTAGCTACACATTCCGACAATGAGCAGTTCTTC.

The count of this clone is one. As DNA, the CDR3 is TGTGCCAGCAGCTTAGAGGACAGGGACAATCAGCCCCAGCATTTT. Translation gives CASSLEDRDNQPQHF. J is TRBJ1-5 and V is TRBV7-9, with 8 bases identical to TRBD1. This CDR3 has 15 amino acids. CDR1 is SEHNR and CDR2 is FQNEAQ in the germline V gene (reference sequence). The V gene end was trimmed by 1 base and the J gene end by 3 bases; junction bases not matched to a gene: 2. The entire variable domain, with the rest obtained from reference TRBV7-9 and TRBJ1-5, is as follows: DTGVSQNPRHKITKRGQNVTFRCDPISEHNRLYWYRQTLGQGPEFLTYFQNEAQLEKSRLLSDRFSAERPKGSFSTLEIQRTEQGDSAMYLCASSLEDRDNQPQHFGDGTRLSIL.

This clone was seen once. J is TRBJ1-6 and V is TRBV7-7, with no clear D. The V gene lost 5 bases and the J gene lost 0 bases, with 20 bases spanning the gap. CDR1 and CDR2 (germline): SSHAT, FNYEAQ (reference sequence). This CDR3 comprises 19 residues. The CDR3 region is CASSRTKGGDSSYNSPLHF. CDR3 in DNA: TGTGCCAGCAGCCGGACGAAGGGCGGGGATAGCTCCTATAATTCACCCCTCCACTTT.

This CDR3 is CAAGLREQYF. The CDR3 DNA reads TGTGCCGCGGGGCTTCGCGAGCAGTACTTC. The chain joins TRBV27 to TRBJ2-7, with D perhaps TRBD2 (6 bases). Trimming pared 11 bases from V and 6 bases from J, leaving 11 bases between. Germline V gene data show CDR1 as MNHEY and CDR2 as SMNVEV (reference sequence). The CDR3 length is 10 residues.

The table lists this clone with a few counts. The chain carries TRBV4-1 and TRBJ2-3; 7 bases match TRBD1. Germline V gene sequence: CDR1 MGHRA, CDR2 YSYEKL. This CDR3 contains 17 residues. V was pared by 0 bases and J by 2 bases, with 8 bases of the junction left unmatched. DNA of the CDR3: TGCGCCAGCAGCCAAGATAGGACAGGAGCTATCACAGATACGCAGTATTTT. This codes for CASSQDRTGAITDTQYF.

The count of this clone is one. The chain couples TRBV2 to TRBJ2-1, with TRBD2 as a possible D gene (5 bases). The CDR3 loop spans 13 amino acids. The germline V and J ends were trimmed by 2 bases and 12 bases, with 14 bases remaining between them. Germline lookup yields CDR1 SNHLY and CDR2 FYNNEI. The chain's CDR3 is CASSETRGFGQFF. The CDR3, as DNA: TGTGCCAGCAGTGAAACAAGAGGGTTTGGGCAGTTCTTC.

The chain has TRBV4-3 and TRBJ1-4; possibly TRBD1 for D (5 bases). Germline lookup yields CDR1 LGHNA and CDR2 YSLEER. The CDR3 covers 20 residues. V was pared by 0 bases and J by 0 bases, with 20 bases between. The DNA of the CDR3 is TGCGCCAGCAGCCAAGACCAATTCCCAGGAGGGGTTACAACTAATGAAAAACTGTTTTTT. It is translated as CASSQDQFPGGVTTNEKLFF.

The chain combines TRBV7-2 with TRBJ2-1, with 14 bases aligning to TRBD2. This CDR3 contains 18 residues. Germline V gene data show CDR1 as SGHTA and CDR2 as FQGNSA. Losses at the gene ends were 1 base for V and 3 bases for J; bases not matched to a gene: 5. CDR3 sequence: CASSLVFGTSGSYNEQFF. As DNA, the CDR3 is TGTGCCAGCAGCTTAGTTTTTGGGACTAGCGGGAGCTACAATGAGCAGTTCTTC.